The rows below give T cell receptor beta chains drawn from one sample of a study of cytomegalovirus exposure and HLA in healthy donors. This table comes from immunoSEQ multiplex PCR, and its TCRdb copy is limited to in-frame clones, with some not included. The sample holds approximately 140,000 clones, approximately 80% seen once. Sequencing was performed on PBMCs. These receptors were taken from a girl aged 2 to 9 in good health and CMV-seronegative. Each CDR3 is given with its conserved first and last residue. D genes are given only for firm matches. Only part of the rows carry a size: once, few, many, or a class if the clone is expanded.

TRBV4-1	TRBJ2-3	few	TRBD2	TGCGCCAGCAGCCAAGTCCGACTAGCGGGAGGCTTCACAGATACGCAGTATTTT	CASSQVRLAGGFTDTQYF
TRBV5-1	TRBJ2-1	NA	TRBD2	TGCGCCAGCAGCTTGGCGCTAGCGGGAGGGTTTATGTCCTACAATGAGCAGTTCTTC	CASSLALAGGFMSYNEQFF
TRBV19	TRBJ2-1	NA	TRBD2	TGTGCCAGTAGCACGACTAGCGGGAGTGAGGCTGAGCAGTTCTTC	CASSTTSGSEAEQFF
TRBV27	TRBJ2-6	NA	TRBD2	TGTGCCAGCAGCAACCACCGAGGGAGGCGGGGGGTCTCTGGGGCCAACGTCCTGACTTTC	CASSNHRGRRGVSGANVLTF
TRBV6-5	TRBJ1-5	NA	NA	TGTGCTGTGGGGAGGGGTGGCAATCAGCCCCAGCATTTT	CAVGRGGNQPQHF
TRBV7-2	TRBJ1-4	NA	NA	TGTGCCAGCAGCTTAGGGCTCGCTAATGAAAAACTGTTTTTT	CASSLGLANEKLFF
TRBV27	TRBJ2-1	once	TRBD2	TGTGCCAGCAGTCCATTCTCTAGCGGGGGATACAATGAGCAGTTCTTC	CASSPFSSGGYNEQFF
TRBV6-4	TRBJ1-6	few	NA	TGTGCCAGCAGTGACTCAGGGCAGGGGAATTCACCCCTCCACTTT	CASSDSGQGNSPLHF
TRBV2	TRBJ2-1	NA	TRBD2	TGTGCCAGCAGTGATCGGGGGGGGCCTCTGAATGAGCAGTTCTTC	CASSDRGGPLNEQFF
TRBV30	TRBJ1-6	NA	TRBD1	TGTGCCTACCGAGGGGGCCCGAATTCACCCCTCCACTTT	CAYRGGPNSPLHF
TRBV30	TRBJ1-4	NA	NA	TGTGCCTATTCCGGGACTGGTGAAAAACTGTTTTTT	CAYSGTGEKLFF
TRBV25-1	TRBJ1-1	NA	NA	TGTGCCAGCAGTTTCCGGGGAATGAACACTGAAGCTTTCTTT	CASSFRGMNTEAFF
TRBV6-5	TRBJ1-2	NA	TRBD1	TGTGCCAGCAGTTACCAAGCACAGGGGACGCTCTATGGCTACACCTTC	CASSYQAQGTLYGYTF
TRBV30	TRBJ1-1	NA	NA	TGTGCCTGGAGTGTAATAGATCGCGGCAGTGAAGCTTTCTTT	CAWSVIDRGSEAFF
TRBV4-3	TRBJ1-3	NA	NA	TGCGCCAGCAGCAAAGATCCGCCCATGAGCTCTGGAAACACCATATATTTT	CASSKDPPMSSGNTIYF
TRBV9	TRBJ1-5	NA	NA	TGTGCCAGCAGCGTAGGGAGGGGCGATCAGCCCCAGCATTTT	CASSVGRGDQPQHF
TRBV19	TRBJ1-4	NA	NA	TGTGCCAGTAGTATAGACCTAAATGAAAAACTGTTTTTT	CASSIDLNEKLFF
TRBV19	TRBJ2-2	NA	TRBD1	TGTGCCAGTACCCATCCAGGGGGCTACACCGGGGAGCTGTTTTTT	CASTHPGGYTGELFF
TRBV4-2	TRBJ1-1	NA	TRBD1	TGTGCCAGCAGCCAAGTCGACAGGGTAAACACTGAAGCTTTCTTT	CASSQVDRVNTEAFF
TRBV19	TRBJ1-1	NA	NA	TGTGCCAGTAGTCCGGACCGGAGGGGCACTGAAGCTTTCTTT	CASSPDRRGTEAFF
TRBV4-3	TRBJ1-2	medium-sized	NA	TGCGCCAGCAGCCAAATTAGGGGGACCTGGATGGGCTACACCTTC	CASSQIRGTWMGYTF
TRBV29-1	TRBJ1-2	few	TRBD1	TGCAGCGCAAAGACAGGGGGCTTGGATGGCTACACCTTC	CSAKTGGLDGYTF
TRBV5-1	TRBJ2-3	NA	NA	TGCGCCAGCAGCCCGAACGGGGGAGCAGATACGCAGTATTTT	CASSPNGGADTQYF
TRBV9	TRBJ1-3	once	TRBD1	TGTGCCAGCAGCGTAGATCCAGGGGGCGGTGGAAACACCATATATTTT	CASSVDPGGGGNTIYF
TRBV19	TRBJ2-5	NA	TRBD2	TGTGCCAGTAGTAGCGGCCTAGCGGGAGTCGGAGAGACCCAGTACTTC	CASSSGLAGVGETQYF
TRBV27	TRBJ1-2	NA	NA	TGTGCCAGCAGTTTATCTGCGGGATTGAGTAACTATGGCTACACCTTC	CASSLSAGLSNYGYTF
TRBV9	TRBJ2-5	NA	TRBD2	TGTGCCAGCAGCGTAGAAGGTCTAGCGGGGGGTTTTGAGGAGACCCAGTACTTC	CASSVEGLAGGFEETQYF
TRBV30	TRBJ1-4	NA	NA	TGTGCCGGTACTACAGGGAGGGATGAAAAACTGTTTTTT	CAGTTGRDEKLFF
TRBV4-3	TRBJ2-1	NA	TRBD2	TGCGCCAGCAGCCAAGATCCAACGGGGGGGGCCTCCAATGAGCAGTTCTTC	CASSQDPTGGASNEQFF
TRBV6-5	TRBJ2-3	NA	NA	TGTGCCAGCAGTTACTCGAGGCTTTCCAACACAGATACGCAGTATTTT	CASSYSRLSNTDTQYF
TRBV7-3	TRBJ1-1	NA	NA	TGTGCCAGCAGCCAATACGGCGGGGTCGACACTGAAGCTTTCTTT	CASSQYGGVDTEAFF
TRBV11-2	TRBJ1-1	NA	TRBD1	TGTGCCAGCAGCCCCGCCACCCGGGACAGGTCTGTGGTTGAAGCTTTCTTT	CASSPATRDRSVVEAFF
TRBV30	TRBJ2-7	few	NA	TGTGCCTGGAGTCAGGGGTCCTACGAGCAGTACTTC	CAWSQGSYEQYF
TRBV28	TRBJ1-4	NA	TRBD1	TGTGCCAGCAGCACCTCCCGGACAGGGGGGGTAGGGAATGAAAAACTGTTTTTT	CASSTSRTGGVGNEKLFF
TRBV4-2	TRBJ2-1	NA	NA	TGTGCCAGCAGCCAAGGGTCCCCGGGAGTGGGGGAGCAGTTCTTC	CASSQGSPGVGEQFF
TRBV4-2	TRBJ1-1	NA	NA	TGTGCCAGCAGCCAAGAACAGGGTAGGACGAACACTGAAGCTTTCTTT	CASSQEQGRTNTEAFF
TRBV7-6	TRBJ2-3	NA	NA	TGTGCCAGCAGCTTTTCCAGAAGCACAGATACGCAGTATTTT	CASSFSRSTDTQYF
TRBV30	TRBJ1-6	NA	NA	TGTGCCTGGACGGGATCCCGCAATTCACCCCTCCACTTT	CAWTGSRNSPLHF
TRBV23-1	TRBJ1-6	NA	NA	TGCGCCACCGCTCTAGGGGTTCGCGGTGATTCACCCCTCCACTTT	CATALGVRGDSPLHF
TRBV2	TRBJ2-1	NA	TRBD2	TGTGCCAGTTCCTCGGGGGGGCTCCCCAATGAGCAGTTCTTC	CASSSGGLPNEQFF
TRBV27	TRBJ2-2	NA	NA	TGTGCCAGCAGCCGGACAAGGAACACCGGGGAGCTGTTTTTT	CASSRTRNTGELFF
TRBV30	TRBJ1-1	NA	TRBD1	TGTGCCTGGAGTACCCAAACAGGGGGCTTTAGAGCTTTCTTT	CAWSTQTGGFRAFF
TRBV7-8	TRBJ1-6	NA	NA	TGTGCCAGCAGCTTATTCCCAGGGGTCGAAAATTCACCCCTCCACTTT	CASSLFPGVENSPLHF
TRBV28	TRBJ1-5	NA	NA	TGTGCCAGCAGCTATAAAAGGGGTGGCAGTCAGCCCCAGCATTTT	CASSYKRGGSQPQHF
TRBV19	TRBJ2-7	NA	NA	TGTGCCAGTAGTAAGGGCAGACTATACGAGCAGTACTTC	CASSKGRLYEQYF
TRBV10-3	TRBJ2-7	NA	TRBD1	TGTGCCATCAGTGAGTCTCTGGGGGACAGGGTACACGAGCAGTACTTC	CAISESLGDRVHEQYF
TRBV30	TRBJ1-5	NA	NA	TGTGCCTGGAGTGTAACGGGGAATCAGCCCCAGCATTTT	CAWSVTGNQPQHF
TRBV2	TRBJ2-7	NA	TRBD1	TGTGCCAGCAGTGGTGAGCAGACAGGGGGCGACGAGCAGTACTTC	CASSGEQTGGDEQYF
TRBV7-6	TRBJ2-3	NA	TRBD2	TGTGCCAGCAGCCGTTTTGGGACTAGCGGGGAAGGTACGCAGTATTTT	CASSRFGTSGEGTQYF
TRBV27	TRBJ1-2	NA	TRBD1	TGTGCCAGCAGTTCCACCGGGACAGGGCGGAGATTCTATGGCTACACCTTC	CASSSTGTGRRFYGYTF
TRBV7-8	TRBJ1-4	NA	TRBD1	TGTGCCAGCAGCTTAATAGGCCGAACAGGGGGTGCAAGTGAAAAACTGTTTTTT	CASSLIGRTGGASEKLFF
TRBV19	TRBJ2-3	NA	TRBD2	TGTGCCAGTAGTTATGAGCGGGGAATTAGCACAGATACGCAGTATTTT	CASSYERGISTDTQYF
TRBV6-5	TRBJ2-7	few	TRBD2	TGTGCCAGCAGTTACCGGGCTAGCGGGTCCTACGAGCAGTACTTC	CASSYRASGSYEQYF
TRBV16	TRBJ1-6	NA	NA	TGTGCCAGCAGCCAGGGGGCCAGTTCACCCCTCCACTTT	CASSQGASSPLHF